This T cell receptor beta chain was sequenced during a study of T-cell reconstitution after alpha-beta-depleted transplantation in children. Preparation of the TCRbeta library involved a method that used unique molecular identifiers. Each CDR3 protein gets one entry after TCRdb re-called the PCR reads with MiXCR. The data show under 250,000 distinct CDR3 sequences, 20% to 30% seen once. CDR1 SGHAT and CDR2 FQNNGV come from the germline V gene. The J segment lost 0 bases and the V segment lost 4 bases, leaving 10 bases of the junction unmatched. The CDR3 contains 18 residues. This clonotype was sampled from a female patient between 2 and 15 years old who had a stem cell transplant for congenital amegakaryocytic thrombocytopenia, so the T cells may come from the graft donor. The rearrangement links TRBV11-2 to TRBJ2-7, with TRBD2 identical over 12 bases. Sequenced here: PBMCs, mostly from graft donor cells, sampled 360 days after TCRalphabeta/CD19-depleted stem cell transplant. CDR3 coding DNA: TGTGCCAGCAGCTATAGAGGGATACTAGCGGGGGGCTCCTACGAGCAGTACTTC. Amino acids: CASSYRGILAGGSYEQYF.